What follows describes a single TCR beta chain. An end of the junction differs from the germline gene, which may be a read error. This CDR3 has 13 residues. From germline, CDR1 is SGHNT and CDR2 YYREEE (reference sequence). Each CDR3 protein is one row after TCRdb ran MiXCR on the RT-PCR reads. The sample shows about 680,000 distinct CDR3 sequences, 11% to 15% of them seen only once. The chain employs TRBV5-4 and TRBJ2-7, with TRBD1 matching over 9 bases. This TCR was sampled from a female donor in good health, serving as a healthy control. The sample consisted of memory CD4+ T cells from blood. CDR3 loop: CASSEGTGYAQYF. CDR3 sequence (DNA): TGTGCCAGCAGCGAAGGGACAGGGTACGCGCAGTACTTC.